One sample yielded the 10 T cell receptor beta chains listed below, sequenced in a study of blood T cell repertoires in COVID-19. Here immunoSEQ multiplex PCR was the method, and the copy in TCRdb shows in-frame clones only, minus some. The table shows 200,000 to 250,000 clones, with roughly 75% occurring only once. Sequencing was carried out using peripheral blood. The receptors were sampled from an older woman with acute or convalescent COVID-19.

J is TRBJ2-5 and V is TRBV9; 8 nucleotides align to TRBD2. Trimming removed 2 bases from V and 2 bases from J; junction bases left unmatched: 8. Per the germline V gene, CDR1 is SGDLS and CDR2 is YYNGEE. The CDR3 contains 16 residues. CDR3 nucleotides: TGTGCCAGCAGCGTTGGGGGGCTAGCGGGTCAAGAGACCCAGTACTTC. It encodes CASSVGGLAGQETQYF.

This chain connects TRBV27 to TRBJ2-3, with TRBD1 matching 9 bases. Germline V gene lookup returns CDR1 MNHEY and CDR2 SMNVEV (reference sequence). V shed 8 bases and J 4 bases; nucleotides not matched to a gene: 7. This CDR3 is built from 14 residues. CDR3 region: CASGDRGGADTQYF. The CDR3 region has the DNA TGTGCCAGCGGCGACAGGGGGGGGGCAGATACGCAGTATTTT.

This clone was counted between two and nine times. The CDR3 DNA reads TGCGCCAGCAGCTTGGTAATAGCAGCTTACAATGAGCAGTTCTTC. Protein sequence: CASSLVIAAYNEQFF. This chain links TRBV5-1 with TRBJ2-1; D ambiguous. Trimming left V 0 bases short and J 4 bases short, with 11 bases between. The CDR3 has 15 amino acids. The germline V gene has CDR1 SGHRS and CDR2 YFSETQ.

The chain is built from TRBV18 and TRBJ1-2, with 8 bases that match TRBD1. The germline V gene has CDR1 KGHSH and CDR2 LQKENI. This CDR3 has 16 residues. The V gene end was trimmed by 6 bases and the J gene end by 3 bases; junction bases not matched to a gene: 12. DNA for the CDR3: TGTGCCAGCTCCCCAAATCCGGGACAGGAATACTATGGCTACACCTTC. This encodes CASSPNPGQEYYGYTF.

The CDR3, as DNA: TGTGCCAGCAGCTTTAAGAGGACGACAGGGGAAAAACTGTTTTTT. This sequence encodes CASSFKRTTGEKLFF. The rearrangement joins TRBV5-6 to TRBJ1-4; TRBD1 aligns across 7 bases. Germline assignment: CDR1 SGHDT and CDR2 YYEEEE. The CDR3 loop spans 15 amino acids. V shed 2 bases and J 8 bases; nucleotides not matched to a gene: 9.

The gene calls are TRBV30 and TRBJ1-3, with a tentative D call TRBD1 (6 bases). The CDR3 covers 13 residues. Between the trimmed V and J ends, which lost 6 bases and 0 bases, there was a span of 9 bases. CDR1 is GTSNPN and CDR2 is SVGIG in the germline V gene (reference sequence). CDR3 DNA sequence: TGTGCCTGCGGGACATCCTCTGGAAACACCATATATTTT. This sequence encodes CACGTSSGNTIYF.

The J gene is TRBJ2-1, the V gene TRBV24-1, with 10 nucleotides matching TRBD1. CDR1 KGHDR and CDR2 SFDVKD come from the germline V gene. The trim removed 3 bases at V and 9 bases at J, leaving 4 bases unmatched. CDR3 length equals 14 residues. CDR3 bases: TGTGCCACCAGTGATCCGGGACAGGGGAGTGAGCAGTTCTTC. Its translation is CATSDPGQGSEQFF.

The J gene is TRBJ1-6, the V gene TRBV18, with 9 nucleotides matching TRBD1. The ends lost 4 bases at V and 9 bases at J; junction bases unmatched: 7. The germline CDR1 and CDR2 sequences are KGHSH and LQKENI. The CDR3 sequence is 15 residues long. CDR3 residues: CASSRDRAVGSPLHF. CDR3 DNA: TGTGCCAGCTCACGGGACAGGGCTGTCGGTTCACCCCTCCACTTT.

The chain carries TRBV24-1 and TRBJ2-1, with TRBD2 matching 13 bases. The junction had 5 bases not matched to a gene; V was cut back by 0 bases and J by 4 bases. Germline loops: CDR1 KGHDR, CDR2 SFDVKD. The CDR3 loop spans 18 amino acids. The DNA for the CDR3 is TGTGCCACCAGTGATTTGAAGACGACTAGCGGGGGGTACAATGAGCAGTTCTTC. Protein sequence: CATSDLKTTSGGYNEQFF.

CDR3: CASSINTNTEAFF. The CDR3 DNA follows: TGTGCCAGTAGTATTAACACGAACACTGAAGCTTTCTTT. This chain links TRBV19 with TRBJ1-1; D ambiguous. CDR3 length equals 13 residues. V was shortened by 3 bases and J by 1 base, with 6 bases between the two germline ends. Germline loops: CDR1 LNHDA, CDR2 SQIVND (reference sequence).